A selection of T cell receptor beta chains follows, all from one sample in a study of OX40 agonist ivuxolimab in advanced cancers. Only in-frame clones appear in the TCRdb table, and some are missing; sequencing was by immunoSEQ multiplex PCR. The sample has about 50,000 clones; 85% to 95% are singletons. The sample consisted of CD4+ or CD8+ T cells sorted from blood, taken in a trial of the OX40 agonist ivuxolimab. These receptors all stem from an adult with an advanced solid tumor such as melanoma, head and neck, liver or kidney cancer. CDR3s include the opening cysteine and the closing phenylalanine or tryptophan. D genes are given only for firm matches. Clone size is given for some rows only: seen once, a few or many times, or a class if the clone is expanded.

abundance,j_gene,v_gene,d_gene,CDR3aa,CDR3nt
-,TRBJ1-5,TRBV19,-,CASSRTGDGNQPQHF,TGTGCCAGTAGTAGGACGGGAGATGGCAATCAGCCCCAGCATTTT
-,TRBJ1-1,TRBV6-5,-,CASSWRDQTEAFF,TGTGCCAGCAGTTGGAGGGATCAGACTGAAGCTTTCTTT
-,TRBJ2-2,TRBV4-2,-,CASSHTQSSDLGNTGELFF,TGTGCCAGCAGCCACACCCAAAGCTCTGACCTGGGGAACACCGGGGAGCTGTTTTTT
once,TRBJ2-3,TRBV6-6,TRBD2,CASSPGGSQDTQYF,TGTGCCAGCAGCCCCGGGGGGTCCCAGGATACGCAGTATTTT
-,TRBJ2-1,TRBV4-1,-,CASSQNPSRGHNEQFF,TGCGCCAGCAGCCAGAACCCCTCGAGGGGTCACAATGAGCAGTTCTTC
-,TRBJ1-6,TRBV27,TRBD1,CASSLSLPGQPWSPLHF,TGTGCCAGCAGTTTATCGCTCCCGGGACAGCCTTGGTCACCCCTCCACTTT
-,TRBJ1-4,TRBV12-5,-,CASGLSGSLWPKLFF,TGTGCTAGTGGTTTGTCGGGATCTTTGTGGCCAAAACTGTTTTTT
-,TRBJ2-7,TRBV19,-,CASSIGGYGYEQYF,TGTGCCAGTAGTATAGGGGGGTACGGCTACGAGCAGTACTTC
-,TRBJ1-5,TRBV2,-,CASSEGQGYQPQHF,TGTGCCAGCAGTGAAGGGCAGGGATATCAGCCCCAGCATTTT
-,TRBJ1-1,TRBV6-5,-,CASSNGQLEAFF,TGTGCCAGCAGTAACGGACAGCTAGAAGCTTTCTTT
-,TRBJ2-7,TRBV19,-,CASSRTVTAYEQYF,TGTGCCAGTAGTAGGACAGTGACGGCCTACGAGCAGTACTTC
-,TRBJ1-2,TRBV9,TRBD1,CASSVTGTGNYGYTF,TGTGCCAGCAGCGTGACCGGGACAGGGAACTATGGCTACACCTTC
-,TRBJ2-3,TRBV27,-,CASSLRGAALDTQYF,TGTGCCAGCAGTTTACGGGGGGCCGCCCTGGATACGCAGTATTTT
once,TRBJ2-1,TRBV18,-,CASSPPKGTFYNEQFF,TGTGCCAGCTCACCACCAAAAGGGACATTCTACAATGAGCAGTTCTTC
-,TRBJ1-1,TRBV6-5,TRBD1,CASSLRGDEAFF,TGTGCCAGCAGCCTCAGGGGGGATGAAGCTTTCTTT
-,TRBJ2-7,TRBV6-6,-,CASFDGPGYEQYF,TGTGCCAGCTTCGACGGACCAGGCTACGAGCAGTACTTC
-,TRBJ1-4,TRBV4-1,TRBD1,CASSPEGQGGEKLFF,TGCGCCAGCAGCCCAGAGGGACAGGGGGGGGAAAAACTGTTTTTT
once,TRBJ1-1,TRBV7-9,-,CASGSGLAPEAFF,TGTGCCAGCGGGTCAGGTCTCGCTCCTGAAGCTTTCTTT
-,TRBJ1-2,TRBV5-4,TRBD1,CASSLTGGADGYTF,TGTGCCAGCAGCTTAACAGGGGGTGCGGATGGCTACACCTTC
-,TRBJ1-2,TRBV6-1,-,CASSEYRVGYGYTF,TGTGCCAGCAGTGAGTACAGGGTTGGCTATGGCTACACCTTC
-,TRBJ2-3,TRBV15,-,CATSRGSFTDTQYF,TGTGCCACCAGCAGAGGGAGTTTCACAGATACGCAGTATTTT
few,TRBJ1-2,TRBV6-1,TRBD1,CASNSGQGNYGYTF,TGTGCCAGCAATTCGGGACAGGGGAACTATGGCTACACCTTC
-,TRBJ2-3,TRBV7-9,-,CASKTTASADTQYF,TGTGCCAGCAAAACGACAGCGAGCGCAGATACGCAGTATTTT
-,TRBJ1-5,TRBV19,-,CASNSPWTGTGPQHF,TGTGCCAGTAACTCACCTTGGACGGGTACGGGGCCCCAGCATTTT
-,TRBJ2-5,TRBV11-2,TRBD1,CASSTGQSQETQYF,TGTGCCAGCAGCACGGGACAGAGCCAAGAGACCCAGTACTTC
-,TRBJ2-5,TRBV9,TRBD2,CASSVGGGAKETQYF,TGTGCCAGCAGCGTAGGCGGGGGGGCTAAAGAGACCCAGTACTTC
-,TRBJ1-2,TRBV7-9,-,CASSLMPEDHRPRYGYTF,TGTGCCAGCAGCTTAATGCCGGAGGATCATCGACCCCGCTATGGCTACACCTTC
-,TRBJ1-5,TRBV6-6,-,CASSSLWGSSQPQHF,TGTGCCAGCAGTTCCCTATGGGGGTCCAGTCAGCCCCAGCATTTT
-,TRBJ1-6,TRBV4-2,-,CASSQDREGISPLHF,TGTGCCAGCAGCCAAGATCGAGAGGGGATCTCACCCCTCCACTTT
-,TRBJ1-1,TRBV7-9,-,CASSSTYRAMNTEAFF,TGTGCCAGCAGCTCCACCTACAGGGCTATGAACACTGAAGCTTTCTTT
-,TRBJ2-3,TRBV27,TRBD1,CASSSMPQGVYTQYF,TGTGCCAGCAGTTCGATGCCCCAGGGGGTCTATACGCAGTATTTT
-,TRBJ1-2,TRBV6-1,TRBD1,CASSESWTGNYGYTF,TGTGCCAGCAGTGAAAGCTGGACAGGAAACTATGGCTACACCTTC
-,TRBJ2-3,TRBV5-5,-,CASSDDGGDTQYF,TGTGCCAGCAGTGATGACGGAGGGGATACGCAGTATTTT
-,TRBJ2-1,TRBV28,-,CASRTPLLSGTYNEQFF,TGTGCCAGCAGAACCCCTCTTCTTTCGGGCACCTACAATGAGCAGTTCTTC
-,TRBJ2-3,TRBV27,TRBD2,CASSLRGGYDTQYF,TGTGCCAGCAGTTTACGGGGGGGTTATGATACGCAGTATTTT
once,TRBJ1-2,TRBV9,TRBD1,CASSARDREGYGYTF,TGTGCCAGCAGCGCCAGGGACAGGGAAGGCTATGGCTACACCTTC
-,TRBJ1-1,TRBV29-1,-,CSVEDWAGNTEAFF,TGCAGCGTTGAAGATTGGGCAGGTAACACTGAAGCTTTCTTT
once,TRBJ1-2,TRBV25-1,-,CASSDDWTARLGYTF,TGTGCCAGCAGTGATGACTGGACAGCGAGACTAGGCTACACCTTC
medium-sized,TRBJ2-3,TRBV6-1,TRBD2,CASSGTAGGPDTQYF,TGTGCCAGCAGTGGAACAGCGGGGGGGCCAGATACGCAGTATTTT